A selection of T cell receptor beta chains follows, all from one sample in a study of T cell responses to AZD1222 COVID-19 vaccine. TCRdb's copy holds only in-frame clones and misses some; the assay was immunoSEQ multiplex PCR. The sample has about 180,000 clones; around 90% are singletons. This material consisted of peripheral blood, taken 28 days after the second AZD1222 dose. Source of these receptors: an adult who received the AZD1222 COVID-19 vaccine. Both conserved end residues are part of each CDR3. The D gene is left open where the match is weak. Some rows have no size entry. The others give once, few or many, or a class for an expanded clone.

>TRBV27|TRBD2|NA|16|TRBJ2-7
TGTGCCAGCAGTTTAGCCACCCTAGCGGGAATCCACGAGCAGTACTTC
CASSLATLAGIHEQYF
>TRBV7-2|NA|NA|13|TRBJ1-1
TGTGCCAGCAGCTTAGAACAGGGAATTGAAGCTTTCTTT
CASSLEQGIEAFF
>TRBV28|NA|NA|11|TRBJ1-5
TGTGCCAGCAGTACTTATCAGCCCCAGCATTTT
CASSTYQPQHF
>TRBV2|TRBD1|NA|15|TRBJ1-1
TGTGCCAGCAGTGATGTTACAGGGGGCCTCACTGAAGCTTTCTTT
CASSDVTGGLTEAFF
>TRBV3-1/TRBV3-2|NA|NA|16|TRBJ2-3
TGTGCCAGCAGCCACTCTGGGACTCTCTTCCCAGATACGCAGTATTTT
CASSHSGTLFPDTQYF
>TRBV29-1|TRBD2|once|15|TRBJ2-3
TGCAGCGTTGACCGGCTAGCGGGAGGAACAGATACGCAGTATTTT
CSVDRLAGGTDTQYF
>TRBV21-1|NA|NA|20|TRBJ2-1
TGTGCCAGCAGCGCCCCTCCGGGACTAGCGGCCCAACCGGGGTACAATGAGCAGTTCTTC
CASSAPPGLAAQPGYNEQFF
>TRBV18|NA|NA|14|TRBJ2-3
TGTGCCAGCTCACCACCGGCCCTGACAGATACGCAGTATTTT
CASSPPALTDTQYF
>TRBV7-9|NA|NA|15|TRBJ1-1
TGTGCCAGCAGCTTATCTCGGACAATGAACACTGAAGCTTTCTTT
CASSLSRTMNTEAFF
>TRBV30|TRBD1|NA|14|TRBJ1-2
TGTGCCTGGAGTCAAGGGGGCCCCAACTATGGCTACACCTTC
CAWSQGGPNYGYTF
>TRBV19|NA|NA|16|TRBJ2-3
TGTGCCAGTAGTCCCTTCGACAAGGCTGGCACAGATACGCAGTATTTT
CASSPFDKAGTDTQYF
>TRBV7-9|NA|NA|14|TRBJ1-4
TGTGCCAGCAGCTTCGGCCAGGGAGGGGAAAAACTGTTTTTT
CASSFGQGGEKLFF
>TRBV25-1|NA|NA|16|TRBJ1-5
TGTGCCAGCAGTGAGCAGACCTGGTATAGCAATCAGCCCCAGCATTTT
CASSEQTWYSNQPQHF
>TRBV4-2|TRBD1|NA|17|TRBJ2-2
TGTGCCAGCAGCCAAGAGCCGGGACAGGGAGGTCGAGGGGAGCTGTTTTTT
CASSQEPGQGGRGELFF
>TRBV5-1|NA|NA|14|TRBJ1-3
TGCGCCAGCTCAACCGGGACCACTGGAAACACCATATATTTT
CASSTGTTGNTIYF
>TRBV4-1|NA|once|14|TRBJ1-6
TGCGCCAGCAGCCAACGACGGGGGAGTTCACCCCTCCACTTT
CASSQRRGSSPLHF
>TRBV4-2|NA|NA|18|TRBJ2-7
TGTGCCAGCAGCCATCAAAGGGGTACGGGGGCCACTACCTACGAGCAGTACTTC
CASSHQRGTGATTYEQYF
>TRBV5-1|TRBD1|NA|15|TRBJ2-7
TGCGCCAGCAGCCGGGGGACAGGGGGCTCCTACGAGCAGTACTTC
CASSRGTGGSYEQYF
>TRBV3-1/TRBV3-2|NA|NA|14|TRBJ1-2
TGTGCCAGCAGCCCGGGACACAGTAACTATGGCTACACCTTC
CASSPGHSNYGYTF
>TRBV11-3|NA|NA|18|TRBJ1-3
TGTGCCAGCAGCTTAGACGGCCCAAGTTACTCTGGGGGAAACACCATATATTTT
CASSLDGPSYSGGNTIYF
>TRBV28|NA|NA|12|TRBJ1-2
TGTGCCATCTACTTTACGGGTCATGGCTACACCTTC
CAIYFTGHGYTF
>TRBV7-9|NA|once|12|TRBJ2-3
TGTGCCAGCGACCCTAACACAGATACGCAGTATTTT
CASDPNTDTQYF
>TRBV5-1|TRBD2|NA|16|TRBJ2-3
TGCGCCAGCAGCTTGAGGGTAGCGGGGGACACAGATACGCAGTATTTT
CASSLRVAGDTDTQYF
>TRBV6-6|NA|NA|14|TRBJ1-1
TGTGCCAGCAGTCAGACAGGAGTGAACACTGAAGCTTTCTTT
CASSQTGVNTEAFF
>TRBV7-9|NA|NA|17|TRBJ1-2
TGTGCCAGCAGCACCCTAAGGGGGGCTACGATTAACTATGGCTACACCTTC
CASSTLRGATINYGYTF
>TRBV28|NA|NA|14|TRBJ2-7
TGTGCCAGCATTTCGGGACAAGTAGCCTACGAGCAGTACTTC
CASISGQVAYEQYF
>TRBV9|NA|once|16|TRBJ2-1
TGTGCCAGCAGCGTAGGTGGGGAGCCCTTCTACAATGAGCAGTTCTTC
CASSVGGEPFYNEQFF
>TRBV9|NA|NA|13|TRBJ1-3
TGTGCCAGCAGCGTAGGAGACGCAGGTTCCTTATATTTT
CASSVGDAGSLYF
>TRBV7-8|TRBD1|NA|16|TRBJ1-2
TGTGCCAGCAGCTTAAACCGGGACAGGGGCTCCTATGGCTACACCTTC
CASSLNRDRGSYGYTF
>TRBV7-2|NA|NA|13|TRBJ2-1
TGTGCCAGCAGCTTAGGGAACAGGGATGAGCAGTTCTTC
CASSLGNRDEQFF
>TRBV4-2|NA|NA|15|TRBJ1-1
TGTGCCAGCAGCCAACAACAGTCGGGATACACTGAAGCTTTCTTT
CASSQQQSGYTEAFF
>TRBV9|NA|NA|17|TRBJ2-5
TGTGCCAGCAGCGTATTAGTCGGGCAGGGAGACCCAGAGACCCAGTACTTC
CASSVLVGQGDPETQYF